This T cell receptor beta chain stems from a study of CD8 T cells in Susac syndrome. Sequencing of TCR beta covered CD8+ and CD4+ T cells obtained from blood. TEMRA cells were FACS-enriched and CD8+ and CD4+ T cells negatively isolated. Trimming pared 5 bases from V and 2 bases from J, leaving 16 bases between. This CDR3 region has 16 residues. Germline V gene data show CDR1 as SGHTA and CDR2 as FQGNSA. It was with random hexamers that about 0.45 to 1 ug RNA was reverse transcribed. TCRdb reanalysed the immunoSEQ multiplex PCR reads using MiXCR and keeps one entry per CDR3 protein. This sample has about 130,000 distinct CDR3 sequences, with around 94% found just once.

V is TRBV7-2 and J is TRBJ1-3, with D possibly TRBD1 on 6 matching bases. The sequenced sample consisted of CD4+ T cells from PBMCs. The clonotype was recovered from a human donor in good health. CDR3: CASSPRTAPAGNTIYF. The CDR3, as DNA: TGTGCCAGCAGCCCACGGACAGCCCCGGCTGGAAACACCATATATTTT.